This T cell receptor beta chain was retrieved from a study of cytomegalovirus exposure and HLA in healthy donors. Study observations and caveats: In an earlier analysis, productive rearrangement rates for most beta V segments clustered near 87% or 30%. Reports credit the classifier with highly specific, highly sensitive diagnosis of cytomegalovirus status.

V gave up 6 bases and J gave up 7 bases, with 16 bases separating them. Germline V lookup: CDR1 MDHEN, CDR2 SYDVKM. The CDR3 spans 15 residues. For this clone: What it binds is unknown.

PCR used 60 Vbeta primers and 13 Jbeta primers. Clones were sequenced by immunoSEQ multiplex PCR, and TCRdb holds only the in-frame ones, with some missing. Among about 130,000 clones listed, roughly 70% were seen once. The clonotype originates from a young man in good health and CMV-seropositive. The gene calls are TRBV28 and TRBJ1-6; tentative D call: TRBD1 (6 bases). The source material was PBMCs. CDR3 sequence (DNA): TGTGCCAGCAGCTATACAGGGCGTGCGAATTCACCCCTCCACTTT. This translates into CASSYTGRANSPLHF.